Listed below are T cell receptor beta chains from one sample, sequenced in a study of CD8+ T cells in alopecia areata. Sequencing used immunoSEQ multiplex PCR; TCRdb keeps in-frame clones, though not all of them. The sample includes more than 150,000 clones, 45% to 75% of them seen just once. Sequenced here: CD4+ T cells sorted from blood, sampled at week 4, from a patient treated with tofacitinib. These receptors originate from a human donor with alopecia areata. Each CDR3 is given with its conserved first and last residue. The order of the fields is V gene, D gene, J gene, clone size, CDR3 protein, CDR3 DNA. A D gene is named only where the DNA matches it firmly. Clone sizes are given selectively: once, few, many, or a class where the clone is expanded.

>TRBV9|NA|TRBJ2-3|NA
CASSVAPAAFGDTQYF
TGTGCCAGCAGCGTAGCCCCAGCCGCTTTCGGGGATACGCAGTATTTT
>TRBV10-3|TRBD2|TRBJ2-3|NA
CAISESLASGYSDTQYF
TGTGCCATCAGTGAGTCATTGGCTAGCGGGTACTCAGATACGCAGTATTTT
>TRBV29-1|NA|TRBJ2-5|NA
CSVRVGRLAAKTQYF
TGCAGCGTTAGGGTGGGTCGGTTGGCCGCCAAGACCCAGTACTTC
>TRBV27|TRBD2|TRBJ2-2|NA
CASSSRLASGGRDTGELFF
TGTGCCAGCAGTTCCCGTCTGGCTAGCGGGGGGAGGGACACCGGGGAGCTGTTTTTT
>TRBV5-6|NA|TRBJ2-2|few
CASSLKNTGELFF
TGTGCCAGCAGCTTGAAGAACACCGGGGAGCTGTTTTTT
>TRBV15|TRBD2|TRBJ2-6|NA
CATSTRPAGYGSGANVLTF
TGTGCCACCAGCACCAGACCAGCGGGGTACGGCTCTGGGGCCAACGTCCTGACTTTC
>TRBV27|NA|TRBJ2-5|NA
CASSLLVQETQYF
TGTGCCAGCAGTTTATTGGTTCAGGAGACCCAGTACTTC
>TRBV5-6|NA|TRBJ1-6|NA
CASSFDRPNSPLHF
TGTGCCAGCAGCTTCGACAGGCCTAATTCACCCCTCCACTTT
>TRBV6-1|NA|TRBJ2-7|NA
CASSLYRVPYEQYF
TGTGCCAGCAGTCTATACAGGGTTCCCTACGAGCAGTACTTC
>TRBV29-1|NA|TRBJ2-2|NA
CSVLRGADTGELFF
TGCAGCGTCCTCCGGGGGGCTGACACCGGGGAGCTGTTTTTT
>TRBV9|NA|TRBJ2-2|NA
CASSRSNTGELFF
TGTGCCAGCAGCCGTTCGAACACCGGGGAGCTGTTTTTT
>TRBV6-1|NA|TRBJ1-2|NA
CASSEAAPNYGYTF
TGTGCCAGCAGTGAAGCCGCCCCTAACTATGGCTACACCTTC
>TRBV27|NA|TRBJ2-7|NA
CASSPLVSTGSSYEQYF
TGTGCCAGCAGCCCTCTGGTCAGCACCGGTAGCTCCTACGAGCAGTACTTC
>TRBV27|TRBD2|TRBJ2-5|once
CASSQNPSAGGTQYF
TGTGCCAGCAGTCAGAACCCAAGCGCGGGGGGGACCCAGTACTTC
>TRBV5-1|NA|TRBJ1-5|NA
CASSLAGMSNQPQHF
TGCGCCAGCAGCTTGGCCGGGATGAGCAATCAGCCCCAGCATTTT
>TRBV29-1|TRBD1|TRBJ2-2|NA
CSVRTGLSTGELFF
TGCAGCGTGCGGACAGGCTTGAGCACCGGGGAGCTGTTTTTT
>TRBV29-1|NA|TRBJ2-5|few
CSGRVRGETQYF
TGCAGCGGACGGGTCCGAGGGGAGACCCAGTACTTC
>TRBV15|NA|TRBJ2-1|NA
CATRAWSGGSSYNEQFF
TGTGCCACCAGGGCCTGGAGTGGGGGAAGCTCCTACAATGAGCAGTTCTTC
>TRBV14|TRBD2|TRBJ2-7|NA
CASSQGPGLEFKQYF
TGTGCCAGCAGCCAAGGTCCGGGACTAGAGTTCAAGCAGTACTTC
>TRBV29-1|NA|TRBJ2-3|NA
CSVKGGHGDTQYF
TGCAGCGTAAAGGGGGGTCACGGGGATACGCAGTATTTT
>TRBV19|NA|TRBJ2-1|NA
CASSMDVPLASYNEQFF
TGTGCCAGTAGTATGGACGTCCCTTTAGCCTCCTACAATGAGCAGTTCTTC
>TRBV27|TRBD1|TRBJ1-2|NA
CASSLTGGIPWGYTF
TGTGCCAGCAGTTTGACAGGGGGCATCCCTTGGGGCTACACCTTC
>TRBV20-1|NA|TRBJ1-2|NA
CSARRGDGYTF
TGCAGTGCTAGACGGGGGGATGGCTACACCTTC
>TRBV7-2|NA|TRBJ2-3|few
CASSLGRSRSTDTQYF
TGTGCCAGCAGCTTAGGTCGCAGCCGCAGCACAGATACGCAGTATTTT
>TRBV29-1|NA|TRBJ2-2|NA
CSVGRYTGELFF
TGCAGCGTTGGGCGGTACACCGGGGAGCTGTTTTTT
>TRBV28|TRBD2|TRBJ2-2|few
CASKLAGSLLNTGELFF
TGTGCCAGCAAACTAGCGGGGTCCCTCCTTAACACCGGGGAGCTGTTTTTT
>TRBV9|TRBD1|TRBJ1-6|NA
CASSTRGTGPNSPLHF
TGTGCCAGCAGCACTCGAGGGACAGGGCCCAATTCACCCCTCCACTTT
>TRBV27|NA|TRBJ1-1|once
CASSSGTYPEAFF
TGTGCCAGCAGTTCCGGGACATACCCTGAAGCTTTCTTT
>TRBV7-6|NA|TRBJ1-1|NA
CASSQGQPNTEAFF
TGTGCCAGCAGCCAGGGACAACCGAACACTGAAGCTTTCTTT
>TRBV9|NA|TRBJ1-4|NA
CASSVGPGRDEKLFF
TGTGCCAGCAGCGTAGGTCCGGGGAGGGATGAAAAACTGTTTTTT
>TRBV30|NA|TRBJ2-7|NA
CAWSVARPYEQYF
TGTGCCTGGAGTGTTGCGCGGCCCTACGAGCAGTACTTC
>TRBV9|NA|TRBJ2-1|once
CASSVGGGSGNEQFF
TGTGCCAGCAGCGTAGGAGGGGGGAGCGGGAATGAGCAGTTCTTC
>TRBV25-1|NA|TRBJ1-6|NA
CASSEYAGPLHF
TGTGCCAGCAGTGAATATGCCGGGCCCCTCCACTTT
>TRBV28|TRBD1|TRBJ1-2|NA
CATSGQPSARGYTF
TGTGCCACCTCGGGACAGCCATCGGCTCGTGGCTACACCTTC
>TRBV29-1|TRBD1|TRBJ1-4|NA
CSVGVTGAEKLFF
TGCAGCGTTGGGGTGACAGGGGCTGAAAAACTGTTTTTT
>TRBV29-1|NA|TRBJ1-2|NA
CSVDGGSPGYGYTF
TGCAGCGTTGATGGTGGCTCCCCCGGGTATGGCTACACCTTC
>TRBV29-1|TRBD1|TRBJ1-2|NA
CSVEGQPRAGYTF
TGCAGCGTTGAGGGACAGCCCAGGGCCGGCTACACCTTC
>TRBV30|NA|TRBJ2-1|few
CAWSVLFGEEQFF
TGTGCCTGGAGTGTACTCTTCGGGGAAGAGCAGTTCTTC
>TRBV29-1|NA|TRBJ2-7|NA
CSVVDGSYEQYF
TGCAGCGTTGTGGACGGGTCCTACGAGCAGTACTTC
>TRBV5-1|TRBD1|TRBJ1-3|NA
CASSETGAGNTIYF
TGCGCCAGCAGCGAGACAGGGGCTGGAAACACCATATATTTT
>TRBV9|NA|TRBJ2-2|NA
CASSDRAGTGELFF
TGTGCCAGCAGCGACAGGGCTGGAACCGGGGAGCTGTTTTTT
>TRBV29-1|NA|TRBJ2-3|NA
CSVDLGDTQYF
TGCAGCGTGGACCTCGGGGATACGCAGTATTTT
>TRBV5-1|TRBD1|TRBJ1-4|NA
CASSFQGDNEKLFF
TGCGCCAGCAGCTTCCAGGGGGATAATGAAAAACTGTTTTTT
>TRBV30|NA|TRBJ1-2|NA
CAWSVRRDDYGYTF
TGTGCCTGGAGTGTAAGGAGGGACGACTATGGCTACACCTTC
>TRBV7-9|NA|TRBJ2-2|NA
CASSRHRLNTGELFF
TGTGCCAGCAGCCGACACAGACTCAACACCGGGGAGCTGTTTTTT